The 9 T cell receptor beta chains listed next were all sequenced from one sample in a study of blood T cell repertoires in COVID-19 (dated by TCRdb to the early 2020s). Libraries were constructed by the immunoSEQ multiplex PCR assay. Held by TCRdb, this immuneACCESS table contains in-frame sequences only and omits some clones. Under half of the omission traces to an unresolved V gene where checked; the cause of the rest is unknown. This sample gives 170,000 or so clones in total; less than 90% of them show up just once. More than 7.5% of the sample is held by the ten biggest clonotypes. The sequenced sample consisted of peripheral blood. These receptors came from a woman aged 70-85 years with COVID-19, enrolled during active disease.

This rearrangement joins TRBV5-1 to TRBJ1-1, with D perhaps TRBD1 (5 bases). CDR3 length: 15 residues. Germline CDR1 and CDR2: SGHRS and YFSETQ. The V and J ends lost 0 bases and 3 bases respectively, with 12 bases between them. CDR3 bases: TGCGCCAGCAGCTTGGAAGGAGGGGTGGACACTGAAGCTTTCTTT. Translated, it gives CASSLEGGVDTEAFF.

This clone appeared a single time. This rearrangement joins TRBV2 to TRBJ2-3, with 16 positions matching TRBD2. J gave up 5 bases and V 5 bases, and 10 bases lay outside the gene matches. The CDR3 loop spans 18 amino acids. CDR1 is SNHLY, CDR2 FYNNEI, per germline. The DNA of the CDR3 is TGTGCCAGCAGTCCGATGGGGACTAGCGGGAGGGCGGGAGATACGCAGTATTTT. Translating gives CASSPMGTSGRAGDTQYF.

The rearrangement uses TRBV7-2 and TRBJ1-2, with TRBD1 as a possible D gene (6 bases). There are 14 residues in the CDR3. V lost 4 bases and J lost 6, with 15 bases in between. In germline, CDR1 is SGHTA, CDR2 FQGNSA. DNA for the CDR3: TGTGCCAGCAGCTCCCACAGGGTTGGGGATGGCTACACCTTC. This translates into CASSSHRVGDGYTF.

The chain couples TRBV6-2 or TRBV6-3 to TRBJ2-3, with 10 bases matching TRBD2. The junction had 11 bases not matched to a gene; V was cut back by 4 bases and J by 1 base. From germline, CDR1 is MNHEY and CDR2 SVGEGT. This CDR3 is 18 amino acids long. CDR3 DNA sequence: TGTGCCAGCAGTTTCCCCCTCCTAGCGGGAGCTGGCACAGATACGCAGTATTTT. Protein sequence: CASSFPLLAGAGTDTQYF.

In this sample, this clone turned up once. The chain employs TRBV7-9 and TRBJ2-3, with TRBD2 identical over 10 bases. This CDR3 is 18 amino acids long. In germline, CDR1 is SEHNR, CDR2 FQNEAQ (reference sequence). After removal of 6 bases from V and 5 bases from J, the junction contained 17 bases not matched to a gene. CDR3 coding DNA: TGTGCCAGCAGTGACCGTACTCTAGCGGGAGTAGTAGTAGATACGCAGTATTTT. This sequence encodes CASSDRTLAGVVVDTQYF.

V and J are TRBV6-6 and TRBJ2-1; 9 positions match TRBD1. Per the germline V gene, CDR1 is MNHNY and CDR2 is SVGAGI (reference sequence). V gave up 2 bases and J gave up 10 bases; unmatched junction bases: 3. The CDR3 extends over 13 amino acids. CDR3 sequence reads: CASSYGQGREQFF. DNA for the CDR3: TGTGCCAGCAGTTACGGACAGGGGAGAGAGCAGTTCTTC.

This sequence joins TRBV18 and TRBJ1-1, with D perhaps TRBD1 (5 bases). V was clipped by 5 bases and J by 6 bases, with 13 bases between them. Germline values: CDR1 KGHSH, CDR2 LQKENI. This CDR3 comprises 13 residues. The CDR3 DNA reads TGTGCCAGCTCAACGACAGCCTACGCTGAAGCTTTCTTT. This sequence encodes CASSTTAYAEAFF.

The chain couples TRBV27 to TRBJ1-2; TRBD1 aligns across 8 bases. Trimming took 3 bases from V and 5 from J; bases not matched to a gene: 11. Germline loops: CDR1 MNHEY, CDR2 SMNVEV (reference sequence). The CDR3 is made up of 16 amino acids. Here the CDR3 reads CASSFLSGTGTYGYTF. CDR3 nucleotide sequence: TGTGCCAGCAGTTTTCTCTCCGGGACAGGCACGTATGGCTACACCTTC.

The rearrangement uses TRBV12-3 or TRBV12-4 and TRBJ1-6; 8 nucleotides align to TRBD1. The CDR3 covers 12 residues. The junction had 4 bases not matched to a gene; V was cut back by 7 bases and J by 11 bases. Written as DNA, the CDR3 is TGTGCCAGCACCGGACAGGGAACACCCCTCCACTTT. Amino acids: CASTGQGTPLHF.